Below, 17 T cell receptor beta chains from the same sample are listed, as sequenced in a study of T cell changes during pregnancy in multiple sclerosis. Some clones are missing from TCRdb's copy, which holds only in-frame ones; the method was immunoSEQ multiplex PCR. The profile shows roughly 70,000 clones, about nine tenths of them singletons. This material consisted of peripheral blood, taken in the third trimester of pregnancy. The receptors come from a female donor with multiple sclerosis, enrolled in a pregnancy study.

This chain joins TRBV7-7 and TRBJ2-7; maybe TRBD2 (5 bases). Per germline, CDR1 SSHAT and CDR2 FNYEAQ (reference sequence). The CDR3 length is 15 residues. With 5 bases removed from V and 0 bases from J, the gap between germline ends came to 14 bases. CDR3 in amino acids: CASSPNLDSSYEQYF. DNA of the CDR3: TGTGCCAGCAGCCCAAACCTGGACTCCTCCTACGAGCAGTACTTC.

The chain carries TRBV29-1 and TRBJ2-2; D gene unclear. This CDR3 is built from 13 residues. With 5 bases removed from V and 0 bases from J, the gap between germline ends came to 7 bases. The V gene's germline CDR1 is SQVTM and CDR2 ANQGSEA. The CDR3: CSVNSANTGELFF. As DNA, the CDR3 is TGCAGCGTTAACTCTGCGAACACCGGGGAGCTGTTTTTT.

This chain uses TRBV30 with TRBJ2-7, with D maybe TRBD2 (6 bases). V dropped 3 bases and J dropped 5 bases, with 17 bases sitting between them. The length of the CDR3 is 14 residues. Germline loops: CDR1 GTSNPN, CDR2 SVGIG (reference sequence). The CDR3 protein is CAWSLGREVHEQYF. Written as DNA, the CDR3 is TGTGCCTGGAGCCTCGGGCGGGAAGTCCACGAGCAGTACTTC.

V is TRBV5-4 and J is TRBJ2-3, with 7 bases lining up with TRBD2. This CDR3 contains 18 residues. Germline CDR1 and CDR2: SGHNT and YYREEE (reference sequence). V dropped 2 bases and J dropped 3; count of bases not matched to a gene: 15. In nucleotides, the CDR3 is TGTGCCAGCAGCTTCCCGCTACTTCTCGGACTAGTGACAGATACGCAGTATTTT. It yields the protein CASSFPLLLGLVTDTQYF.

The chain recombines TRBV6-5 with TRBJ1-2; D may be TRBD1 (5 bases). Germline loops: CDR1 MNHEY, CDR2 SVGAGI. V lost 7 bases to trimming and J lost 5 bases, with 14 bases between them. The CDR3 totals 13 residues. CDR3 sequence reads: CASTLGVRYGYTF. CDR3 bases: TGTGCCAGCACCCTAGGGGTTCGGTATGGCTACACCTTC.

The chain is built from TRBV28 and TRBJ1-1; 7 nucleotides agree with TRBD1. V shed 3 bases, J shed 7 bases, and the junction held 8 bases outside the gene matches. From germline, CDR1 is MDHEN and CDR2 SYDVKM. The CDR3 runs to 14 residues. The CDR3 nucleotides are TGTGCCAGCAGTTTCTACAGGGGTTGGGATGAAGCTTTCTTT. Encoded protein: CASSFYRGWDEAFF.

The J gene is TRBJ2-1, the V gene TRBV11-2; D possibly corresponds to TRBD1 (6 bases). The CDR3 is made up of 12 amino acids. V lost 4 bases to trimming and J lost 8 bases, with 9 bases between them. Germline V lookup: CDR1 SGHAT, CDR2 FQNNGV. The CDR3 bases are TGTGCCAGCAGCTCTGGACAGTATGAGCAGTTCTTC. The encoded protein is CASSSGQYEQFF.

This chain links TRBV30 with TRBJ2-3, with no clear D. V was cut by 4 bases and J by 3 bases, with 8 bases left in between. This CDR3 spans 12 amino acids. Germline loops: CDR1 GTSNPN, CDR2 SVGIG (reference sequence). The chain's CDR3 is CAWTPGTDTQYF. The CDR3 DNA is TGTGCCTGGACGCCCGGGACAGATACGCAGTATTTT.

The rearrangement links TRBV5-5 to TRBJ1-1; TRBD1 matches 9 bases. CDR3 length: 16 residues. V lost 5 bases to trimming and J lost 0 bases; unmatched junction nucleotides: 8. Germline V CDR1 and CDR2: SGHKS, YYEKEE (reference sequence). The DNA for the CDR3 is TGTGCCAGCAGAAAGCCGGGACAGGGTATGAACACTGAAGCTTTCTTT. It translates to CASRKPGQGMNTEAFF.

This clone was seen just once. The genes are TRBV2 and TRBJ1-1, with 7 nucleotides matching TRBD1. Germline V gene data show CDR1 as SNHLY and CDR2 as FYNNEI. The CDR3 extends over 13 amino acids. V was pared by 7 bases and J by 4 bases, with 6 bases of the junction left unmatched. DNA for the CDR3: TGTGCCAGCATTAAGGGGGCGGGCACTGAAGCTTTCTTT. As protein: CASIKGAGTEAFF.

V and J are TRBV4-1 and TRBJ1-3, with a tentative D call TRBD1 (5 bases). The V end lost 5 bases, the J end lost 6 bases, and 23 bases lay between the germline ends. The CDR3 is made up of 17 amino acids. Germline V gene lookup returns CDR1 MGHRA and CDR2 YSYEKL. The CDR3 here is CASSSIIRGSSTNTIYF. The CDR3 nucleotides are TGCGCCAGCAGCAGCATTATAAGGGGAAGTTCTACAAACACCATATATTTT.

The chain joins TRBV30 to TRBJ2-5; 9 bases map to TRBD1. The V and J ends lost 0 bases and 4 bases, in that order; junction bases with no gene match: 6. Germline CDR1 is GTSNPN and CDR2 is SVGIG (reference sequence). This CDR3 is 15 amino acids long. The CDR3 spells CAWSVGTGSGETQYF. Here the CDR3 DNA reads TGTGCCTGGAGTGTTGGGACAGGGTCGGGAGAGACCCAGTACTTC.

CDR3 loop: CASSQDLGTGTSYGYTF. CDR3 bases: TGTGCCAGCAGCCAAGATTTGGGGACAGGGACTTCCTATGGCTACACCTTC. The chain carries TRBV4-2 and TRBJ1-2; 9 bases match TRBD1. This CDR3 is 17 amino acids long. J was trimmed by 4 bases and V by 0 bases; bases with no gene match: 9. Germline lookup yields CDR1 LGHNA and CDR2 YNFKEQ.

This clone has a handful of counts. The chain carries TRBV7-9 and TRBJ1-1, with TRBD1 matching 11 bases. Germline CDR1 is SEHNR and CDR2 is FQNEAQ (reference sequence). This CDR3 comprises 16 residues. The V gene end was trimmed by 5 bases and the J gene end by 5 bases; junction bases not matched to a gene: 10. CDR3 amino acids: CASSLWTGGFETEAFF. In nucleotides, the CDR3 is TGTGCCAGCAGCCTCTGGACAGGGGGCTTCGAGACTGAAGCTTTCTTT.

The CDR3 is CASSLGTSNEQFF. CDR3 coding DNA: TGTGCCAGCAGCTTGGGGACTAGCAATGAGCAGTTCTTC. The chain couples TRBV5-6 to TRBJ2-1, with 7 nucleotides matching TRBD2. Germline CDR1 is SGHDT and CDR2 is YYEEEE. V was clipped by 0 bases and J by 6 bases; unmatched bases: 0. The CDR3 is made up of 13 amino acids.

The CDR3 region has the DNA TGTGCCAGCAGTTACTCGAACCAGGGCGCTGACGAGCAGTACTTC. It translates to CASSYSNQGADEQYF. This chain joins TRBV6-5 and TRBJ2-7; tentative D call: TRBD1 (5 bases). V was clipped by 0 bases and J by 5 bases, with 14 bases between them. Germline loops: CDR1 MNHEY, CDR2 SVGAGI. CDR3 length: 15 amino acids.

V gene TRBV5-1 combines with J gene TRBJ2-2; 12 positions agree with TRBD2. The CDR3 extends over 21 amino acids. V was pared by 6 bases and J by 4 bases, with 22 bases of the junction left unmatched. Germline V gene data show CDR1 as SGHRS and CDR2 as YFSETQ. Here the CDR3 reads CASKSKNLVLAGGPGTGELFF. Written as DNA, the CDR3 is TGCGCCAGCAAATCCAAAAACTTGGTGCTAGCGGGGGGGCCCGGCACCGGGGAGCTGTTTTTT.